This passage covers 32 T cell receptor beta chains from one sample sequenced in a study of CD8 T cells in Susac syndrome. The RNA, 0.5 to 1 ug, was put through reverse transcription using random hexamers. TCRdb analysed the immunoSEQ multiplex PCR reads with MiXCR anew, one entry per CDR3 protein. The sample lists around 280,000 distinct CDR3 sequences; 85% were seen once. The sample was CD8+ T cells from PBMCs. The receptor source for this set is a human donor with multiple sclerosis.

The chain links TRBV6-2 or TRBV6-3 to TRBJ2-1, with 9 bases that match TRBD2. Losses at the gene ends were 3 bases for V and 6 bases for J; bases not matched to a gene: 3. Germline CDR1 MNHEY, CDR2 SVGEGT. The CDR3 totals 14 residues. This CDR3 is CASSYSGSGNEQFF. Here the CDR3 DNA reads TGTGCCAGCAGTTATAGCGGGAGCGGCAATGAGCAGTTCTTC.

The rearrangement joins TRBV29-1 to TRBJ2-1; possible D gene TRBD1, 6 bases. The V and J ends lost 6 bases and 4 bases respectively, with 13 bases between them. The germline gives CDR1 SQVTM, CDR2 ANQGSEA. The CDR3 is 13 residues long. CDR3 sequence: CSVEGVQYNEQFF. The CDR3 DNA is TGCAGCGTCGAGGGGGTCCAGTACAATGAGCAGTTCTTC.

The chain links TRBV27 to TRBJ2-1; D remains ambiguous. The CDR3 loop spans 14 amino acids. Germline V gene sequence: CDR1 MNHEY, CDR2 SMNVEV (reference sequence). V gave up 0 bases and J gave up 5 bases, with 8 bases separating them. Here the CDR3 reads CASSLSRPNNEQFF. The CDR3 DNA follows: TGTGCCAGCAGTTTATCCAGACCGAACAATGAGCAGTTCTTC.

J is TRBJ2-3 and V is TRBV12-3 or TRBV12-4, with D tentatively TRBD1 or TRBD2 (5 bases each). Trimming removed 3 bases from V and 4 bases from J, with 17 bases in between. CDR3 length equals 16 residues. The CDR3 nucleotides are TGTGCCAGCAGTTTCGGGAAGGGCGCAGGGTCAGATACGCAGTATTTT. Its protein is CASSFGKGAGSDTQYF.

The chain joins TRBV27 to TRBJ2-7, with a weak D call TRBD1 (5 bases). The CDR3 is 11 amino acids. Trimming left V 5 bases short and J 4 bases short, with 6 bases between. Germline V gene data show CDR1 as MNHEY and CDR2 as SMNVEV (reference sequence). The CDR3 region has the DNA TGTGCCAGCAGTAAGGGGTACGAGCAGTACTTC. This sequence encodes CASSKGYEQYF.

V gene TRBV3-1 combines with J gene TRBJ2-1; D is unclear. The germline gives CDR1 LGHDT, CDR2 YNNKEL (reference sequence). CDR3 length: 12 residues. Trimming pared 4 bases from V and 7 bases from J, leaving 8 bases between. The CDR3 nucleotides read TGTGCCAGCAGCCTTCGATTTAATGAGCAGTTCTTC. Its translation: CASSLRFNEQFF.

The V call is TRBV27, the J call TRBJ2-1; the match to TRBD2 covers 11 bases. Germline V gene lookup returns CDR1 MNHEY and CDR2 SMNVEV (reference sequence). The CDR3 has 15 residues. The V and J ends lost 6 bases and 9 bases, in that order; junction bases with no gene match: 10. This CDR3 is CASRIASGRWAEQFF. DNA for the CDR3: TGTGCCAGCAGAATAGCTAGCGGGAGGTGGGCTGAGCAGTTCTTC.

The rearrangement joins TRBV4-1 to TRBJ2-3, with 8 bases aligning to TRBD2. Losses at the gene ends were 3 bases for V and 14 bases for J; bases not matched to a gene: 10. Germline V gene data show CDR1 as MGHRA and CDR2 as YSYEKL. The CDR3 covers 13 residues. The CDR3 DNA sequence: TGCGCCAGCAGCCAGGCCCTCGGGACTAGACCGTATTTT. Protein sequence: CASSQALGTRPYF.

The chain uses TRBV27 and TRBJ2-1; no definite D call. With 10 bases removed from V and 14 bases from J, the gap between germline ends came to 18 bases. The CDR3 spans 11 residues. Germline CDR1 reads MNHEY; CDR2 reads SMNVEV (reference sequence). This chain's CDR3 is CATTSHLVEFF. As DNA, the CDR3 is TGTGCCACCACCTCTCATTTGGTGGAGTTCTTC.

This chain joins TRBV11-2 and TRBJ1-2; D remains unclear. This CDR3 has 17 amino acids. The germline gives CDR1 SGHAT, CDR2 FQNNGV. V was shortened by 8 bases and J by 0 bases, with 22 bases between the two germline ends. The CDR3, as DNA: TGTGCCAGCCGCCCCCCCGGATCTCTATGGTCTAACTATGGCTACACCTTC. The encoded protein is CASRPPGSLWSNYGYTF.

The chain joins TRBV7-3 to TRBJ1-3, with D possibly matching TRBD1 (5 bases). Trimming took 2 bases from V and 4 from J, leaving 18 bases between them. The CDR3 has 17 amino acids. Germline V CDR1 and CDR2: SGHTA, FQGTGA. DNA for the CDR3: TGTGCCAGCAGCTTAGCCCCCTGGGATGGGGCGGGAAACACCATATATTTT. Protein: CASSLAPWDGAGNTIYF.

The CDR3 is CASSLLQTFTEAFF. The CDR3 DNA sequence: TGTGCCAGCAGCCTATTACAGACATTCACTGAAGCTTTCTTT. The V gene is TRBV6-1, the J gene TRBJ1-1; D is uncertain. The V gene lost 6 bases and the J gene lost 4 bases, with 15 bases spanning the gap. This CDR3 contains 14 residues. Germline values: CDR1 MNHNS, CDR2 SASEGT.

In its sample, this clonotype was seen once. This sequence joins TRBV9 and TRBJ2-1; 11 bases line up with TRBD2. In germline, CDR1 is SGDLS, CDR2 YYNGEE. Trimming at V came to 3 bases and at J to 7 bases, leaving 12 bases not matched to a gene. The CDR3 consists of 17 residues. In DNA form, the CDR3 reads TGTGCCAGCAGCGAGGGCCTGGGTAGCGGGAGGGGAAATGAGCAGTTCTTC. It encodes CASSEGLGSGRGNEQFF.

The chain uses TRBV5-6 and TRBJ2-7, with a tentative D call TRBD1 (5 bases). The V end lost 0 bases, the J end lost 2 bases, and 6 bases lay between the germline ends. Germline V gives CDR1 SGHDT, CDR2 YYEEEE. The CDR3 is made up of 13 amino acids. CDR3 nucleotides: TGTGCCAGCAGCTTGGACAGGACCTACGAGCAGTACTTC. Translated: CASSLDRTYEQYF.

CDR3 bases: TGTGCCAGCAGCCAAGATTCCAGGCCTCAAGAGACCCAGTACTTC. It encodes CASSQDSRPQETQYF. The chain employs TRBV3-1 and TRBJ2-5; D unresolved. CDR3 size: 15 residues. The V gene lost 0 bases and the J gene lost 2 bases, with 10 bases spanning the gap. CDR1 and CDR2 (germline): LGHDT, YNNKEL (reference sequence).

V and J are TRBV7-9 and TRBJ1-1, with D uncertain. The CDR3 runs 14 residues. Per germline, CDR1 SEHNR and CDR2 FQNEAQ (reference sequence). V lost 2 bases and J lost 1, with 8 bases in between. CDR3 residues: CASSLLNGNTEAFF. CDR3 coding DNA: TGTGCCAGCAGCTTACTGAATGGGAACACTGAAGCTTTCTTT.

This chain uses TRBV7-8 with TRBJ2-2; tentatively, D is TRBD1 (6 bases). CDR1 and CDR2 from the germline V gene are SGHVS and FQNEAQ. The CDR3 totals 13 residues. The CDR3 DNA reads TGTGCGAGAGGGGGAGTCGGCACCGGGGAGCTGTTTTTT. Its protein product is CARGGVGTGELFF.

The gene calls are TRBV6-1 and TRBJ1-1; D perhaps matches TRBD1 (6 bases). V gave up 2 bases and J gave up 3 bases, with 13 bases separating them. There are 15 residues in the CDR3. Germline CDR1 reads MNHNS; CDR2 reads SASEGT. CDR3 sequence (DNA): TGTGCCAGCAGTGAAAGAGGGGGGATACACACTGAAGCTTTCTTT. Protein sequence: CASSERGGIHTEAFF.

The chain has TRBV19 and TRBJ1-1; D not resolved. Germline CDR1 is LNHDA and CDR2 is SQIVND (reference sequence). This CDR3 region has 13 residues. V lost 2 bases, J lost 4 bases, and 8 bases lay in between. The CDR3 DNA reads as TGTGCCAGTAGTATACCCCCGGGCACTGAAGCTTTCTTT. Its translation: CASSIPPGTEAFF. The whole variable domain, filled in from reference TRBV19 and TRBJ1-1, reads DGGITQSPKYLFRKEGQNVTLSCEQNLNHDAMYWYRQDPGQGLRLIYYSQIVNDFQKGDIAEGYSVSREKKESFPLTVTSAQKNPTAFYLCASSIPPGTEAFFGQGTRLTVV.

This clonotype came up once. The gene calls are TRBV12-3 or TRBV12-4 and TRBJ2-3; unclear D gene. Trimming took off 5 bases at V and 3 bases at J, with 9 bases between the two ends. The CDR3 contains 13 residues. Written as DNA, the CDR3 is TGTGCCAGCAGTCCAGGACGGACAGATACGCAGTATTTT. Its protein is CASSPGRTDTQYF.

The chain is built from TRBV19 and TRBJ2-4; D is perhaps TRBD2 (7 bases). Germline V gene sequence: CDR1 LNHDA, CDR2 SQIVND (reference sequence). V gave up 11 bases and J gave up 6 bases, with 20 bases separating them. The CDR3 sequence is 14 residues long. The CDR3, as DNA: TGTGCCGCTAGGGGGGAGGGCCCGGGAAACATTCAGTACTTC. It specifies CAARGEGPGNIQYF. The full variable domain, with the rest looked up from reference TRBV19 and TRBJ2-4, is DGGITQSPKYLFRKEGQNVTLSCEQNLNHDAMYWYRQDPGQGLRLIYYSQIVNDFQKGDIAEGYSVSREKKESFPLTVTSAQKNPTAFYLCAARGEGPGNIQYFGAGTRLSVL.

The rearrangement uses TRBV10-3 and TRBJ2-1; D is unresolved. The length of the CDR3 is 12 residues. Trimming took off 5 bases at V and 4 bases at J, with 6 bases between the two ends. Germline V CDR1 and CDR2: ENHRY, SYGVKD. CDR3 region: CAISHSYNEQFF. In DNA, the CDR3 is TGTGCCATCAGTCATTCTTACAATGAGCAGTTCTTC.

The chain recombines TRBV28 with TRBJ1-1; D is undetermined. Per germline, CDR1 MDHEN and CDR2 SYDVKM. This CDR3 comprises 14 residues. V lost 5 bases to trimming and J lost 1 base, with 11 bases between them. The CDR3 DNA follows: TGTGCCAGCAGTACCACAGACCCGAACACTGAAGCTTTCTTT. It codes for CASSTTDPNTEAFF.

The chain joins TRBV19 to TRBJ1-1, with 7 positions matching TRBD1. The CDR3 has 16 amino acids. The V gene's germline CDR1 is LNHDA and CDR2 SQIVND (reference sequence). Trimming took 5 bases from V and 5 from J; bases not matched to a gene: 14. For the CDR3, the DNA is TGTGCCAGTAGTCCATACGAGGGGGCAGGATGGACTGAAGCTTTCTTT. Its protein product is CASSPYEGAGWTEAFF.

The chain uses TRBV12-3 or TRBV12-4 and TRBJ2-3; no clear D. This CDR3 is 13 amino acids long. Trimming stripped 3 bases from V and 2 bases from J, with 6 bases between. As DNA, the CDR3 is TGTGCCAGCAGTTTTGGGCCCACAGATACGCAGTATTTT. Translating it yields CASSFGPTDTQYF.

The V gene is TRBV27, the J gene TRBJ1-2; 12 nucleotides agree with TRBD1. After removal of 2 bases from V and 8 bases from J, the junction contained 3 bases not matched to a gene. Germline V CDR1 and CDR2: MNHEY, SMNVEV (reference sequence). The length of the CDR3 is 14 residues. The CDR3, as DNA: TGTGCCAGCAGTTTAGCCGGGACAGGGGGCGGCTACACCTTC. Translated, it gives CASSLAGTGGGYTF.

The J gene is TRBJ1-1, the V gene TRBV19; D is unclear. The CDR3 covers 10 residues. From germline, CDR1 is LNHDA and CDR2 SQIVND (reference sequence). Trimming pared 8 bases from V and 10 bases from J, leaving 11 bases between. In DNA form, the CDR3 reads TGTGCCAGTCGGGCGGGTCGAGCTTTCTTT. Residues: CASRAGRAFF.

This chain joins TRBV12-3 or TRBV12-4 and TRBJ2-1; 9 bases map to TRBD1. V gave up 5 bases and J gave up 2 bases; unmatched junction bases: 7. CDR3 length: 16 amino acids. The CDR3, as DNA: TGTGCCAGCAGTAATACAGGGGGCAGGGCCTACAATGAGCAGTTCTTC. This encodes CASSNTGGRAYNEQFF.

This sequence joins TRBV11-2 and TRBJ2-1; 8 nucleotides agree with TRBD2. The V and J ends lost 5 bases and 4 bases, in that order; junction bases with no gene match: 10. Germline CDR1 reads SGHAT; CDR2 reads FQNNGV. CDR3 length: 16 residues. The chain's CDR3 is CASSPRPGREYNEQFF. CDR3 DNA: TGTGCCAGCAGCCCCCGCCCCGGGAGGGAATACAATGAGCAGTTCTTC.

The chain has TRBV14 and TRBJ2-2; D may match TRBD1 or TRBD2 (5 bases each). Germline V gives CDR1 SGHDN, CDR2 FVKESK. The CDR3 sequence is 18 residues long. V lost 0 bases to trimming and J lost 4 bases, with 18 bases between them. The CDR3 protein is CASSQDGAGRYGTGELFF. CDR3 DNA sequence: TGTGCCAGCAGCCAAGATGGGGCAGGGAGATACGGCACCGGGGAGCTGTTTTTT.

A few counts support this clonotype. J is TRBJ2-5 and V is TRBV7-2; 9 positions agree with TRBD2. V lost 2 bases and J lost 1; bases outside the gene matches: 8. CDR1 is SGHTA and CDR2 is FQGNSA in the germline V gene. The CDR3 consists of 17 residues. The CDR3 nucleotides are TGTGCCAGCAGCTTACACCCTAGCGGGACCCTCCAAGAGACCCAGTACTTC. This encodes CASSLHPSGTLQETQYF. Full variable domain (outside the CDR3, taken from reference TRBV7-2 and TRBJ2-5): GAGVSQSPSNKVTEKGKDVELRCDPISGHTALYWYRQSLGQGLEFLIYFQGNSAPDKSGLPSDRFSAERTGGSVSTLTIQRTQQEDSAVYLCASSLHPSGTLQETQYFGPGTRLLVL.

V usage is TRBV7-8 and J usage is TRBJ2-1; 7 nucleotides match TRBD2. Germline V CDR1 and CDR2: SGHVS, FQNEAQ. The CDR3 is 15 amino acids. The trim removed 6 bases at V and 3 bases at J, leaving 8 bases unmatched. The CDR3 loop reads CASRSAGDGYNEQFF. The CDR3 DNA follows: TGTGCCAGCAGGTCTGCGGGAGATGGCTACAATGAGCAGTTCTTC.